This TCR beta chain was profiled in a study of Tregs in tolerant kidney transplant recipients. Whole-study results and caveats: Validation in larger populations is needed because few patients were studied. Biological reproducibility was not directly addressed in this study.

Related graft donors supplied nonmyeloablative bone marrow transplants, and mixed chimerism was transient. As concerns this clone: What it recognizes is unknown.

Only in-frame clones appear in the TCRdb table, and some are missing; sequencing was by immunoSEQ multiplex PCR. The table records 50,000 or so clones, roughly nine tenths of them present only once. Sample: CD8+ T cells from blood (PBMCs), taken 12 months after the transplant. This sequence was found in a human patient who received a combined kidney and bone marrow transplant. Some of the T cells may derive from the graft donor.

The CDR3 reads CASSFEPGQTMQETQYF. The CDR3 region has the DNA TGTGCCAGCAGCTTCGAGCCGGGACAGACTATGCAAGAGACCCAGTACTTC. The chain recombines TRBV7-8 with TRBJ2-5; 7 bases line up with TRBD1. Germline assignment: CDR1 SGHVS and CDR2 FQNEAQ. J lost 2 bases, V lost 3 bases, and 12 bases had no gene match. The CDR3 length is 17 residues.